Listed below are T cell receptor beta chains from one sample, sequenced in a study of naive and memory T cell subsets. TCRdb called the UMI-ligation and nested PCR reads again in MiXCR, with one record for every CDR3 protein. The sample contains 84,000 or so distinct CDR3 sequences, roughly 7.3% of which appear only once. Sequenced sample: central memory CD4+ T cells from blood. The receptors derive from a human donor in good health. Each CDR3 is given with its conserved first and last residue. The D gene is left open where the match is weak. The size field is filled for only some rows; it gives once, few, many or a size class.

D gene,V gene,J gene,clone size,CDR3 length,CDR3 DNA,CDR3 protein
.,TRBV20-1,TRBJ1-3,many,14,TGCAGTGCCAGACCTTGGGGTCAAGGAAACACCATATATTTT,CSARPWGQGNTIYF
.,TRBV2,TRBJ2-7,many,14,TGTGCCAGCAGTATAGACAGGAGCTCCTACGAGCAGTACTTC,CASSIDRSSYEQYF
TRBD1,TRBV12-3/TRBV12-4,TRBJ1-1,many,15,TGTGCCAGCCGGGACAGGGGGCTGATGAACACTGAAGCTTTCTTT,CASRDRGLMNTEAFF
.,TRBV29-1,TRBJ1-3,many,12,TGCAGCGTCAGGGGAACTGGAAACACCATATATTTT,CSVRGTGNTIYF
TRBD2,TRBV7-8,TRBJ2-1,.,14,TGTGCCAGCAGCCGGCTAGCGGTTTACAATGAGCAGTTCTTC,CASSRLAVYNEQFF
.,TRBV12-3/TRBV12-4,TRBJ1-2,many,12,TGTGCCAGCACCCTCCCGGGGATTGGCTACACCTTC,CASTLPGIGYTF
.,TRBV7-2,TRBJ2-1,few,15,TGTGCCAGCAGCTCGGACTGGGGGCCCTACAATGAGCAGTTCTTC,CASSSDWGPYNEQFF
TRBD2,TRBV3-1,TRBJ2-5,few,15,TGTGCCAGCAGCTTGACTAGCGGGAGGGCCGGGGCCCAGTACTTC,CASSLTSGRAGAQYF
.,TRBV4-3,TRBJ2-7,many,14,TGCGCCAGCAGCCAAGAGACTAGGAGGTACGAGCAGTACTTC,CASSQETRRYEQYF
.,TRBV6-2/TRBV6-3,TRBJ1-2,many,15,TGTGCCAGCAGTTCCGACGGGGGGAATTTGAAGGGCTACACCTTC,CASSSDGGNLKGYTF
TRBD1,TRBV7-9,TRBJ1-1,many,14,TGTGCCAGCACGCGGGACAGATTGAACACTGAAGCTTTCTTT,CASTRDRLNTEAFF
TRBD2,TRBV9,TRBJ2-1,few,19,TGTGCCAGCAGCGTAAATAGCGGGAGGGCGGGGGACTCCTACAATGAGCAGTTCTTC,CASSVNSGRAGDSYNEQFF
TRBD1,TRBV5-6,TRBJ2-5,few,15,TGTGCCAGCAGCTTGACAGGGGGGTACCAAGAGACCCAGTACTTC,CASSLTGGYQETQYF
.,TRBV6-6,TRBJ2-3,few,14,TGTGCCAGCACATATGGGTTGGGCACAGATACGCAGTATTTT,CASTYGLGTDTQYF
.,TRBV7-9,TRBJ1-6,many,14,TGTGCCAGCAGGGCCGGGACGTCGGAATATCCCCTCCACTTT,CASRAGTSEYPLHF
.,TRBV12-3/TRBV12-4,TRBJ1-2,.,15,TGTGCCAGCAGTGACCAGGGCCCTACTAACTATGGCTACACCTTC,CASSDQGPTNYGYTF
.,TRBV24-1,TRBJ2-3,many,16,TGTGCCACCAGTCTCGCTATAGGGGGAAGCACAGATACGCAGTATTTT,CATSLAIGGSTDTQYF
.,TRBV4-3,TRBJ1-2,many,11,TGCGCCAGCCAGCCGAAATTGTGCTACACCTTC,CASQPKLCYTF
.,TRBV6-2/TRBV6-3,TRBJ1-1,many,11,TGTGCCAGCAGTTACGTGGGGCATGCTTTCTTT,CASSYVGHAFF
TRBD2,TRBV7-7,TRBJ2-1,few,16,TGTGCCAGCAGCGCCCTTGGGACGGGATCAGCGGGGGAGCAGTTCTTC,CASSALGTGSAGEQFF
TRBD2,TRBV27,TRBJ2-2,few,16,TGTGCCAGCAAGTTTGGCACTAGCGGGAACACCGGGGAGCTGTTTTTT,CASKFGTSGNTGELFF
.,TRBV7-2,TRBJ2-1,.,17,TGTGCCAGCAGCTTAGCGGGGGGGGACAGATCCTACAATGAGCAGTTCTTC,CASSLAGGDRSYNEQFF
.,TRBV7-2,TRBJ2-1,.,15,TGTGCCAGCAGCTTAGATGGGTCTACTACCCTTGAGCAGTTCTTC,CASSLDGSTTLEQFF
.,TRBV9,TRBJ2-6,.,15,TGTGCCAGCAGCCTTCCAGGGGGGGGGGCCAACGTCCTGACTTTC,CASSLPGGGANVLTF
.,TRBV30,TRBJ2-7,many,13,TGTGCCTGCACCACAGGGACGGGGCGGGAGCAGTACTTC,CACTTGTGREQYF
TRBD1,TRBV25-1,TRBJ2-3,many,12,TGTGCCAGCAGCCGACAGGGGGATACGCAGTATTTT,CASSRQGDTQYF
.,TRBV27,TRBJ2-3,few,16,TGTGCCAGCAGTTTGGGGGGGCCCATGAGCACAGATACGCAGTATTTT,CASSLGGPMSTDTQYF